Each of the 4 T cell receptor beta chains below was sequenced from the same sample in a study of blood T cell repertoires in COVID-19. Assay: immunoSEQ multiplex PCR; the TCRdb copy retains only in-frame clones and omits some. The table includes fewer than 150,000 clones, less than 90% detected once. The sample taken for sequencing was peripheral blood. The receptors come from a man between 65 and 85 years old who had recovered from COVID-19.

The chain has TRBV2 and TRBJ1-1; a possible D gene is TRBD1 (5 bases). Looked up from germline, CDR1 is SNHLY and CDR2 is FYNNEI. The CDR3 has 13 amino acids. V shed 5 bases and J shed 4 bases, with 11 bases lying between them. The CDR3 reads CASSSFDSTEAFF. The CDR3 coding sequence is TGTGCCAGCAGTTCCTTTGACAGCACTGAAGCTTTCTTT. Filled out from reference TRBV2 and TRBJ1-1, the complete variable domain reads EPEVTQTPSHQVTQMGQEVILRCVPISNHLYFYWYRQILGQKVEFLVSFYNNEISEKSEIFDDQFSVERPDGSNFTLKIRSTKLEDSAMYFCASSSFDSTEAFFGQGTRLTVV.

The rearrangement joins TRBV7-2 to TRBJ2-3; TRBD2 matches 15 bases. Germline lookup yields CDR1 SGHTA and CDR2 FQGNSA. This CDR3 has 18 amino acids. V shed 5 bases and J 2 bases; nucleotides not matched to a gene: 8. The DNA of the CDR3 is TGTGCCAGCAGCCGGCAATGGACTAGCGGGGGGGACACAGATACGCAGTATTTT. Translation gives CASSRQWTSGGDTDTQYF.

The V and J genes are TRBV5-4 and TRBJ1-3; 8 nucleotides agree with TRBD1. This CDR3 has 15 amino acids. V gave up 3 bases and J gave up 2 bases; unmatched junction bases: 4. The germline gives CDR1 SGHNT, CDR2 YYREEE (reference sequence). The CDR3: CASSSTTGAGNTIYF. The CDR3, as DNA: TGTGCCAGCAGCTCCACGACAGGGGCTGGAAACACCATATATTTT.

V and J are TRBV27 and TRBJ1-2, with D possibly matching TRBD1 (5 bases). Germline CDR1 and CDR2: MNHEY and SMNVEV (reference sequence). The CDR3 runs 13 residues. Trimming pared 5 bases from V and 8 bases from J, leaving 15 bases between. This CDR3 reads CASSPGFTSGYTF. In DNA form, the CDR3 reads TGTGCCAGCAGTCCAGGGTTTACCAGCGGCTACACCTTC.